This T cell receptor (beta chain) was identified during a study of response to subunit inactivated influenza vaccine. Comments on this clonotype: What it recognizes is unknown.

The CDR3 spans 18 residues. Germline trimming cut 4 bases from V and 2 bases from J; bases unmatched to any gene: 12. CDR1 and CDR2 (germline): SGHAT, FQNNGV. TCRdb reanalysed the RT-PCR reads using MiXCR and keeps one entry per CDR3 protein. The data show under 850,000 distinct CDR3 sequences, less than 20% seen once. Regarding the study as a whole: The authors offered the suggestion that each seasonal influenza vaccination recruits few new T cells.

The sequence derives from a man aged 50 or older who received an inactivated influenza vaccine. The sequenced sample was PBMCs from blood, obtained roughly 5 days after vaccination. The chain links TRBV11-2 to TRBJ1-4, with 8 bases matching TRBD1. CDR3 residues: CASSYYPIRQGTNEKLFF. The CDR3 nucleotides are TGTGCCAGCAGCTATTACCCTATTCGACAGGGGACTAATGAAAAACTGTTTTTT.